These 17 T cell receptor beta chains came from one sample sequenced in a study of cytotoxic CD8 clonotypes in ibrutinib-treated CLL (dated by TCRdb to about 2021). To prepare the library, the immunoSEQ multiplex PCR assay was applied. TCRdb re-hosts the immuneACCESS table, in-frame sequences only. Its copies lack some clones; in the studies checked, an unresolved V gene accounts for under half of them, and the cause for the rest is not known. The sample yields approximately 330,000 clones; around four fifths were counted once. The ten largest clones represent 6.5% to 8.5% of the sample. The material sequenced was PBMCs, taken before ibrutinib treatment. The receptors stem from a human donor with chronic lymphocytic leukemia.

This chain joins TRBV28 and TRBJ1-5, with a weak D call TRBD1 (6 bases). The CDR3 covers 14 residues. CDR1 is MDHEN and CDR2 is SYDVKM in the germline V gene. V was cut by 6 bases and J by 4 bases, with 13 bases left in between. In nucleotides, the CDR3 is TGTGCCAGCAGACCGGACAGTAAGAATCAGCCCCAGCATTTT. It encodes CASRPDSKNQPQHF. The variable domain in full, with the rest retrieved from reference TRBV28 and TRBJ1-5, is DVKVTQSSRYLVKRTGEKVFLECVQDMDHENMFWYRQDPGLGLRLIYFSYDVKMKEKGDIPEGYSVSREKKERFSLILESASTNQTSMYLCASRPDSKNQPQHFGDGTRLSIL.

The chain joins TRBV14 to TRBJ1-2; TRBD1 is a possible D gene (6 bases). Trimming removed 3 bases from V and 5 bases from J, with 16 bases in between. Germline V gives CDR1 SGHDN, CDR2 FVKESK. This CDR3 is 15 amino acids long. The DNA of the CDR3 is TGTGCCAGCAGCCAGGACAGTCCTCTCCCGTATGGCTACACCTTC. Amino acids: CASSQDSPLPYGYTF.

V gene TRBV5-6 combines with J gene TRBJ1-5, with 8 bases fitting TRBD1. V was clipped by 4 bases and J by 2 bases; unmatched bases: 11. The CDR3 is 17 amino acids. Germline CDR1 SGHDT, CDR2 YYEEEE. Here the CDR3 reads CASSKDRGYVGNQPQHF. The CDR3 DNA sequence: TGTGCCAGCAGCAAAGACAGGGGCTACGTCGGCAATCAGCCCCAGCATTTT. Variable domain in full (rest from reference TRBV5-6 and TRBJ1-5): DAGVTQSPTHLIKTRGQQVTLRCSPKSGHDTVSWYQQALGQGPQFIFQYYEEEERQRGNFPDRFSGHQFPNYSSELNVNALLLGDSALYLCASSKDRGYVGNQPQHFGDGTRLSIL.

The V gene is TRBV4-2, the J gene TRBJ1-5; no clear D gene. Trimming took off 1 base at V and 6 bases at J, with 13 bases between the two ends. From germline, CDR1 is LGHNA and CDR2 YNFKEQ. CDR3 length: 15 amino acids. The CDR3 is CASSQVLGRGQPQHF. For the CDR3, the DNA is TGTGCCAGCAGCCAAGTATTGGGGAGAGGTCAGCCCCAGCATTTT.

The chain is built from TRBV25-1 and TRBJ1-1; possible D gene TRBD1, 6 bases. The length of the CDR3 is 14 residues. The germline V and J ends were trimmed by 6 bases and 5 bases, with 16 bases remaining between them. Per the germline V gene, CDR1 is MGHDK and CDR2 is SYGVNS. The chain's CDR3 is CASRDPRGGTEAFF. DNA for the CDR3: TGTGCCAGCAGAGACCCCAGGGGCGGGACTGAAGCTTTCTTT.

The genes are TRBV5-4 and TRBJ2-7; possibly TRBD2 for D (6 bases). The germline V gene encodes CDR1 SGHNT and CDR2 YYREEE (reference sequence). This CDR3 is 14 amino acids long. Trimming shortened V by 4 bases and J by 2 bases, and 13 bases separated the two germline ends. The DNA for the CDR3 is TGTGCCAGCAGCCCCGGGACTGGGACCTACGAGCAGTACTTC. Its translation is CASSPGTGTYEQYF.

V gene TRBV9 combines with J gene TRBJ2-3; 10 positions agree with TRBD2. Unmatched junction bases numbered 12, after V lost 4 bases and J lost 4 bases. CDR3 length: 17 residues. Germline CDR1 SGDLS, CDR2 YYNGEE. CDR3 bases: TGTGCCAGCAGCCCCCGGTTCTCTAGCGGGAGTGCAGATACGCAGTATTTT. This encodes CASSPRFSSGSADTQYF.

The chain employs TRBV27 and TRBJ1-2; 7 nucleotides align to TRBD1. Germline CDR1 reads MNHEY; CDR2 reads SMNVEV (reference sequence). The CDR3 is 13 amino acids. V gave up 3 bases and J gave up 8 bases; unmatched junction bases: 6. The CDR3 sequence: CASSFEGARGYTF. In DNA, the CDR3 is TGTGCCAGCAGTTTTGAGGGGGCGCGGGGCTACACCTTC.

J is TRBJ2-3 and V is TRBV9, with D possibly TRBD2 on 6 matching bases. The germline V and J ends were trimmed by 3 bases and 8 bases, with 16 bases remaining between them. This CDR3 spans 14 amino acids. Germline CDR1 and CDR2: SGDLS and YYNGEE. The CDR3 loop is CASSGITSGGTQYF. DNA for the CDR3: TGTGCCAGCAGCGGAATCACCTCCGGGGGTACGCAGTATTTT. Looking up the rest from reference TRBV9 and TRBJ2-3 gives the full variable domain: DSGVTQTPKHLITATGQRVTLRCSPRSGDLSVYWYQQSLDQGLQFLIQYYNGEERAKGNILERFSAQQFPDLHSELNLSSLELGDSALYFCASSGITSGGTQYFGPGTRLTVL.

This clone was detected only a few times. This chain joins TRBV2 and TRBJ1-3; 7 bases are a match to TRBD1. The J segment lost 0 bases and the V segment lost 7 bases, leaving 6 bases of the junction unmatched. The CDR3 extends over 15 amino acids. From germline, CDR1 is SNHLY and CDR2 FYNNEI. The CDR3 DNA follows: TGTGCCAGCAAAGGACAGGCGAGCTCTGGAAACACCATATATTTT. This gives the protein CASKGQASSGNTIYF. Supplemented by reference TRBV2 and TRBJ1-3, the full variable domain reads EPEVTQTPSHQVTQMGQEVILRCVPISNHLYFYWYRQILGQKVEFLVSFYNNEISEKSEIFDDQFSVERPDGSNFTLKIRSTKLEDSAMYFCASKGQASSGNTIYFGEGSWLTVV.

This clone was observed a single time. The chain recombines TRBV14 with TRBJ1-2, with D perhaps matching TRBD1 (6 bases). The V gene lost 1 base and the J gene lost 8 bases, with 17 bases spanning the gap. This CDR3 has 15 amino acids. CDR1 is SGHDN, CDR2 FVKESK, per germline. In DNA form, the CDR3 reads TGTGCCAGCAGCCAAGCTACAGGGCTCCGATTCGGCTACACCTTC. Translation gives CASSQATGLRFGYTF.

The chain employs TRBV7-2 and TRBJ2-1; 7 positions agree with TRBD2. The CDR3 loop spans 17 amino acids. The V and J ends lost 0 bases and 0 bases, in that order; junction bases with no gene match: 5. Germline V CDR1 and CDR2: SGHTA, FQGNSA. The CDR3 DNA reads as TGTGCCAGCAGCTTAGCCTCTAGCGGAGGCTCCTACAATGAGCAGTTCTTC. Its protein product is CASSLASSGGSYNEQFF.

Note on this clone: The junction departs from germline at one end; a sequencing error may be responsible. The gene calls are TRBV7-7 and TRBJ2-2; maybe TRBD2 (5 bases). The CDR3 is made up of 16 amino acids. The germline gives CDR1 SSHAT, CDR2 FNYEAQ (reference sequence). This CDR3 reads CASSRRADANTGELFF. The DNA of the CDR3 is TGTGCTAGCAGCCGACGAGCGGACGCGAACACCGGGGAGCTGTTTTTT.

This clone was observed a few times. The rearrangement links TRBV6-1 to TRBJ2-7, with TRBD2 identical over 7 bases. This CDR3 is 12 amino acids long. J gave up 8 bases and V 3 bases, and 4 bases lay outside the gene matches. Germline lookup yields CDR1 MNHNS and CDR2 SASEGT. The CDR3 DNA sequence: TGTGCCAGCAGTGATTTGCGGGAGCAGCAGTACTTC. Its translation is CASSDLREQQYF.

This clone was observed once. The V gene is TRBV14, the J gene TRBJ2-7, with unresolved D. The germline V and J ends were trimmed by 0 bases and 7 bases, with 7 bases remaining between them. The CDR3 has 12 residues. Germline assignment: CDR1 SGHDN and CDR2 FVKESK. The CDR3: CASSQDLREQYF. CDR3 nucleotides: TGTGCCAGCAGCCAAGATCTCAGGGAGCAGTACTTC.

V and J are TRBV19 and TRBJ2-2, with D possibly TRBD1 on 5 matching bases. The germline CDR1 and CDR2 sequences are LNHDA and SQIVND (reference sequence). CDR3 size: 17 residues. The V and J ends lost 3 bases and 0 bases respectively, with 14 bases between them. The DNA of the CDR3 is TGTGCCAGTAGTATCGACGGGCAGGGTACGAACACCGGGGAGCTGTTTTTT. Translating gives CASSIDGQGTNTGELFF.

The rearrangement links TRBV7-6 to TRBJ1-1; unclear D gene. CDR3 length: 15 amino acids. Trimming shortened V by 1 base and J by 7 bases, and 16 bases separated the two germline ends. Germline values: CDR1 SGHVS, CDR2 FNYEAQ. The CDR3 is CASSLGAGRKLEAFF. The CDR3 DNA is TGTGCCAGCAGCTTAGGAGCGGGGAGGAAACTTGAAGCTTTCTTT.